These 30 T cell receptor beta chains share one sample of origin, sequenced in a study of regulatory T cells in long-lasting Graves disease. Investigators prepared the TCR beta libraries by applying iRepertoire HTBI primers and Arm-PCR of CDR3 regions. Using its own MiXCR run on the multiplex PCR reads, TCRdb lists one record per CDR3 protein. The table shows around 460,000 distinct CDR3 sequences, with roughly 23% occurring only once. Time point noted: persistent/refractory GD, antithyroid drugs over 5 years with positive TRAb. Extracted PBMC RNA gave rise to the TCR library. This sample comprised peripheral blood mononuclear cells (PBMCs), obtained when the disease was refractory, from a patient treated with antithyroid drugs. These receptors all stem from a female donor with Graves disease.

This chain joins TRBV3-1 and TRBJ1-2; D is ambiguous. Germline V CDR1 and CDR2: LGHDT, YNNKEL (reference sequence). The CDR3 is 14 residues long. The ends were cut back, 2 bases at V and 8 bases at J, with 15 bases in the middle. The CDR3 here is CASSQSSGLKGYTF. The CDR3 nucleotides read TGTGCCAGCAGCCAATCAAGCGGCTTGAAGGGCTACACCTTC.

This clonotype has more than one count but fewer than ten. The V and J genes are TRBV20-1 and TRBJ1-1, with TRBD1 identical over 12 bases. CDR1 is DFQATT and CDR2 is SNEGSKA in the germline V gene (reference sequence). The ends lost 6 bases at V and 12 bases at J; junction bases unmatched: 11. The CDR3 runs 13 residues. CDR3 in DNA: TGCAGTGCCCCGAGGGGGACAGGGGGCATTTCTTTCTTT. Amino acids: CSAPRGTGGISFF.

In this sample, this clonotype turned up a few times. The rearrangement joins TRBV6-1 to TRBJ2-2; D might be TRBD1 or TRBD2, each matching 5 bases. The length of the CDR3 is 14 residues. V lost 11 bases to trimming and J lost 5 bases, with 18 bases between them. The germline CDR1 and CDR2 sequences are MNHNS and SASEGT. CDR3 DNA sequence: TGTGCCTCAGAACGGGACCGTGGGACCGGGGAGCTGTTTTTT. Protein: CASERDRGTGELFF.

This clonotype was counted once. Possible read error: a much larger clone is one base away. The chain is built from TRBV11-2 and TRBJ1-6; D gene ambiguous. Trimming took 5 bases from V and 10 from J, leaving 12 bases between them. The length of the CDR3 is 13 residues. CDR1 is SGHAT and CDR2 is FQNNGV in the germline V gene. The CDR3 sequence: CASSPAAGSPLHF. The CDR3 bases are TGTGCCAGCAGCCCCGCGGCGGGATCACCCCTCCACTTT. Based on the CDR3 plus reference TRBV11-2 and TRBJ1-6, the full variable domain is EAGVAQSPRYKIIEKRQSVAFWCNPISGHATLYWYQQILGQGPKLLIQFQNNGVVDDSQLPKDRFSAERLKGVDSTLKIQPAKLEDSAVYLCASSPAAGSPLHFGNGTRLTVT.

This clonotype appeared many times. CDR3 protein: CASRNSVEGNQPQHF. CDR3 nucleotides: TGTGCCAGCAGAAATAGTGTGGAGGGCAATCAGCCCCAGCATTTT. The chain carries TRBV2 and TRBJ1-5; D remains ambiguous. CDR3 length: 15 residues. CDR1 is SNHLY and CDR2 is FYNNEI in the germline V gene. Trimming shortened V by 6 bases and J by 2 bases, and 14 bases separated the two germline ends.

This clonotype has only a few counts. The rearrangement uses TRBV5-1 and TRBJ1-1; D is ambiguous. V was trimmed by 3 bases and J by 1 base, leaving 10 bases between them. The CDR3 spans 14 residues. From germline, CDR1 is SGHRS and CDR2 YFSETQ. In DNA form, the CDR3 reads TGCGCCAGCAGCTCTGGACGGTCGAACACTGAAGCTTTCTTT. Amino acid sequence: CASSSGRSNTEAFF. Together with reference TRBV5-1 and TRBJ1-1, the CDR3 gives the full variable domain: KAGVTQTPRYLIKTRGQQVTLSCSPISGHRSVSWYQQTPGQGLQFLFEYFSETQRNKGNFPGRFSGRQFSNSRSEMNVSTLELGDSALYLCASSSGRSNTEAFFGQGTRLTVV.

Turning to this clonotype: Germline is not matched at one junction end, which may reflect a read error. This chain links TRBV28 with TRBJ2-7; D assignment may be TRBD1 or TRBD2 (5 bases each). Germline CDR1 MDHEN, CDR2 SYDVKM. CDR3 length: 13 residues. The CDR3 region has the DNA TGTGCCAGCAGTCCCCGGGACGGCTACGAGCGGTACTTC. Its protein is CASSPRDGYERYF.

This clonotype was observed a few times. The rearrangement uses TRBV19 and TRBJ1-6; no clear D gene. The ends were cut back, 3 bases at V and 9 bases at J, with 9 bases in the middle. The length of the CDR3 is 13 residues. CDR1 is LNHDA and CDR2 is SQIVND in the germline V gene (reference sequence). The CDR3 protein is CASSMSDRSPLHF. The DNA of the CDR3 is TGTGCCAGTAGTATGTCGGATCGTTCACCCCTCCACTTT.

Remarks on this clonotype: Since a much larger clone is just one base distant, this may be a read error. This sequence joins TRBV6-2 or TRBV6-3 and TRBJ2-7; D is perhaps TRBD1 (5 bases). The CDR3 consists of 12 residues. Germline-derived CDR1 and CDR2 are MNHEY and SVGEGT. The CDR3 DNA sequence: TGTGCCAGCAGTGTCCAGGGCTACGAGCAGCACTTC. This sequence encodes CASSVQGYEQHF.

This clonotype was counted between two and nine times. The V gene is TRBV4-3, the J gene TRBJ2-5, with 11 positions matching TRBD2. Germline-derived CDR1 and CDR2 are LGHNA and YSLEER. This CDR3 has 17 residues. Trimming took 0 bases from V and 5 from J; bases not matched to a gene: 8. The DNA for the CDR3 is TGCGCCAGCAGCCAAGAGAGGGACCTAGCGGGAGGCGAGACCCAGTACTTC. This codes for CASSQERDLAGGETQYF.

This clonotype was recorded at least ten times. V gene TRBV11-2 combines with J gene TRBJ2-2; D gene unclear. CDR1 and CDR2 (germline): SGHAT, FQNNGV. The CDR3 is 10 amino acids. V was trimmed by 3 bases and J by 7 bases, leaving 0 bases between them. This chain's CDR3 is CASSFGELFF. Here the CDR3 DNA reads TGTGCCAGCAGCTTCGGGGAGCTGTTTTTT.

This clonotype appeared a few times. The genes are TRBV5-1 and TRBJ1-6, with D possibly TRBD1 on 6 matching bases. CDR1 is SGHRS and CDR2 is YFSETQ in the germline V gene. There are 15 residues in the CDR3. Trimming left V 2 bases short and J 7 bases short, with 13 bases between. This CDR3 reads CASSFGGTPNSPLHF. DNA of the CDR3: TGCGCCAGCAGCTTCGGGGGGACACCCAATTCACCCCTCCACTTT.

As to this clonotype: A much bigger clone sits one base away, suggesting this may be a read error. The rearrangement joins TRBV28 to TRBJ2-7; 11 bases fit TRBD1. Looked up from germline, CDR1 is MDHEN and CDR2 is SYDVKM. V dropped 5 bases and J dropped 5; count of bases not matched to a gene: 8. The CDR3 contains 15 residues. This chain's CDR3 is CASSHRGQGDHEQYF. As DNA, the CDR3 is TGTGCCAGCAGTCATAGGGGACAGGGGGACCACGAGCAGTACTTC.

This sequence joins TRBV7-6 and TRBJ2-1, with 10 bases that match TRBD1. V was clipped by 2 bases and J by 8 bases; unmatched bases: 6. CDR3 length equals 15 residues. Germline CDR1 SGHVS, CDR2 FNYEAQ. The CDR3 nucleotides are TGTGCCAGCAGCTTACAGGGACAGGGGTTTGATGAGCAGTTCTTC. Protein product: CASSLQGQGFDEQFF.

This clonotype was recorded many times. J is TRBJ2-7 and V is TRBV20-1; D unresolved. CDR3 length: 12 amino acids. The germline V gene encodes CDR1 DFQATT and CDR2 SNEGSKA (reference sequence). V lost 6 bases and J lost 4, with 13 bases in between. In DNA form, the CDR3 reads TGCAGTGCCTCGGAGAACTCGTACGAGCAGTACTTC. Translated, it gives CSASENSYEQYF.

This clonotype was seen repeatedly, ten times or more. The chain links TRBV28 to TRBJ1-3, with a weak D call TRBD1 (5 bases). The CDR3 runs to 14 residues. In germline, CDR1 is MDHEN, CDR2 SYDVKM. V lost 11 bases and J 4 bases, leaving 18 bases between the germline ends. The CDR3 loop is CACEQASLGNTIYF. The CDR3 nucleotides are TGTGCCTGTGAACAGGCATCTCTCGGAAACACCATATATTTT.

This sequence joins TRBV29-1 and TRBJ2-3, with D uncertain. V lost 1 base, J lost 11 bases, and 16 bases lay in between. Looked up from germline, CDR1 is SQVTM and CDR2 is ANQGSEA. The CDR3 length is 13 residues. The chain's CDR3 is CSVEGVWVSLQYF. DNA for the CDR3: TGCAGCGTTGAAGGGGTTTGGGTCAGCCTGCAGTATTTT.

V gene TRBV9 combines with J gene TRBJ2-7, with a possible D match to TRBD1 (5 bases). The CDR3 consists of 14 residues. V lost 4 bases and J lost 4, with 15 bases in between. The germline V gene encodes CDR1 SGDLS and CDR2 YYNGEE. CDR3 sequence reads: CASSPSPDRYEQYF. CDR3 coding DNA: TGTGCCAGCAGCCCCAGCCCCGACAGATACGAGCAGTACTTC.

With regard to this clonotype: A much more abundant neighbour one base away suggests this may be a read error. The rearrangement joins TRBV6-2 or TRBV6-3 to TRBJ2-5; no clear D. This CDR3 is 13 amino acids long. Germline CDR1 MNHEY, CDR2 SVGEGT. The germline V and J ends were trimmed by 4 bases and 10 bases, with 16 bases remaining between them. The CDR3 region is CASSFGPSGSQYF. As DNA, the CDR3 is TGTGCCAGCAGTTTCGGACCTTCTGGAAGCCAGTACTTC.

This clonotype came up many times. In nucleotides, the CDR3 is TGTGCCAGCCTTCAGCGGGAGACAAATGAGCAGTTCTTC. It yields the protein CASLQRETNEQFF. V and J are TRBV28 and TRBJ2-1; 8 nucleotides align to TRBD2. This CDR3 comprises 13 residues. The V segment lost 8 bases and the J segment 7 bases; nucleotides outside the gene matches: 7. Germline loops: CDR1 MDHEN, CDR2 SYDVKM.

A few counts support this clonotype. CDR3 sequence reads: CASSPDPRNYGYTF. CDR3 nucleotide sequence: TGTGCCAGCTCACCGGACCCCCGGAACTATGGCTACACCTTC. The rearrangement uses TRBV18 and TRBJ1-2, with D unclear. Germline values: CDR1 KGHSH, CDR2 LQKENI. The CDR3 is made up of 14 amino acids. With 3 bases removed from V and 2 bases from J, the gap between germline ends came to 10 bases.

This clonotype was seen at least ten times. V gene TRBV6-1 combines with J gene TRBJ1-5, with a weak D call TRBD1 (6 bases). Trimming pared 6 bases from V and 0 bases from J, leaving 24 bases between. Germline V lookup: CDR1 MNHNS, CDR2 SASEGT. The CDR3 covers 19 residues. The CDR3 DNA is TGTGCCAGCAGAGTCCGCTTGGGACGGACGGACAGTAGCAATCAGCCCCAGCATTTT. Translating gives CASRVRLGRTDSSNQPQHF.

This clonotype was counted many times. The chain has TRBV12-3 or TRBV12-4 and TRBJ2-7, with 10 bases lining up with TRBD1. V lost 6 bases to trimming and J lost 3 bases; unmatched junction nucleotides: 14. This CDR3 has 17 residues. CDR3 residues: CASSPLGTGDVGYEQYF. CDR3 nucleotide sequence: TGTGCCAGCAGCCCGCTCGGGACAGGGGATGTAGGCTACGAGCAGTACTTC.

This clonotype occurred a few times. CDR3 sequence reads: CASSSTGTGVYEQYF. CDR3 nucleotides: TGTGCCAGCAGCTCCACCGGGACAGGGGTTTACGAGCAGTACTTC. This sequence joins TRBV13 and TRBJ2-7, with TRBD1 matching 10 bases. Unmatched junction bases numbered 7, after V lost 4 bases and J lost 4 bases. The length of the CDR3 is 15 residues. Germline V gene data show CDR1 as PRHDT and CDR2 as FYEKMQ (reference sequence).

The chain uses TRBV5-1 and TRBJ2-2, with D maybe TRBD2 (7 bases). V was clipped by 6 bases and J by 1 base, with 13 bases between them. The CDR3 runs to 15 residues. Germline CDR1 and CDR2: SGHRS and YFSETQ. CDR3 protein: CASTSGGQNTGELFF. DNA for the CDR3: TGCGCCAGCACCTCGGGGGGCCAGAACACCGGGGAGCTGTTTTTT.

The J gene is TRBJ2-7, the V gene TRBV12-3 or TRBV12-4; tentatively, D is TRBD1 or TRBD2 (7 bases each). The CDR3 has 15 amino acids. Between the trimmed V and J ends, which lost 5 bases and 4 bases, there was a span of 18 bases. The CDR3 nucleotides read TGTGCCAGCAGTCTTAGAACAGGGGAGGGGTACGAGCAGTACTTC. Its protein is CASSLRTGEGYEQYF.

This clonotype was observed many times. The chain joins TRBV7-2 to TRBJ1-1, with a weak D call TRBD1 (5 bases). Germline-derived CDR1 and CDR2 are SGHTA and FQGNSA. V was shortened by 1 base and J by 5 bases, with 17 bases between the two germline ends. The CDR3 runs 16 residues. The CDR3 reads CASSLGVQGGGTEAFF. DNA for the CDR3: TGTGCCAGCAGCTTAGGGGTCCAGGGTGGAGGTACTGAAGCTTTCTTT.

Ten or more counts support this clonotype. The gene calls are TRBV7-2 and TRBJ2-7; D not resolved. Trimming took 2 bases from V and 6 from J, leaving 14 bases between them. CDR1 is SGHTA, CDR2 FQGNSA, per germline. The length of the CDR3 is 14 residues. The CDR3 loop is CASSLLWRRAEQYF. CDR3 DNA: TGTGCCAGCAGCTTATTGTGGAGAAGGGCCGAGCAGTACTTC. Complete variable domain (other parts from reference TRBV7-2 and TRBJ2-7): GAGVSQSPSNKVTEKGKDVELRCDPISGHTALYWYRQSLGQGLEFLIYFQGNSAPDKSGLPSDRFSAERTGGSVSTLTIQRTQQEDSAVYLCASSLLWRRAEQYFGPGTRLTVT.

This clonotype was counted at least ten times. The chain recombines TRBV29-1 with TRBJ1-2; the D is unclear. Trimming removed 3 bases from V and 7 bases from J, with 6 bases in between. The CDR3 is made up of 10 amino acids. Germline assignment: CDR1 SQVTM and CDR2 ANQGSEA. The CDR3, as DNA: TGCAGCGTTGAGGAGGGTGGCTACACCTTC. Translating it yields CSVEEGGYTF.

CDR3 nucleotides: TGTGCCAGCAGCTTAGTAGTGACTCTAGACACCGGGGAGCTGTTTTTT. It encodes CASSLVVTLDTGELFF. This chain connects TRBV7-2 to TRBJ2-2; D is uncertain. The V and J ends lost 1 base and 3 bases respectively, with 12 bases between them. The V gene's germline CDR1 is SGHTA and CDR2 FQGNSA. The CDR3 runs to 16 residues. Looking up the rest from reference TRBV7-2 and TRBJ2-2 gives the full variable domain: GAGVSQSPSNKVTEKGKDVELRCDPISGHTALYWYRQSLGQGLEFLIYFQGNSAPDKSGLPSDRFSAERTGGSVSTLTIQRTQQEDSAVYLCASSLVVTLDTGELFFGEGSRLTVL.